This entry lists 2 T cell receptor beta chains sequenced from one sample in a study of CD8 T cells in Susac syndrome. Random hexamers were used to reverse transcribe an amount of roughly 0.5 to 1 ug RNA. One entry per CDR3 protein results from TCRdb running MiXCR on the immunoSEQ multiplex PCR reads. The profile shows hundreds of thousands of distinct CDR3 sequences, more than 80% of them singletons. Source material: CD8+ T cells from PBMCs. These receptors were obtained from a human donor with multiple sclerosis.

This clonotype was detected only a few times. The V call is TRBV30, the J call TRBJ2-7; 10 nucleotides align to TRBD2. CDR1 is GTSNPN and CDR2 is SVGIG in the germline V gene (reference sequence). The CDR3 is 12 amino acids. V gave up 6 bases and J gave up 4 bases; unmatched junction bases: 3. The CDR3 bases are TGTGCCTGTCAGCGGGAGGGTTACGAGCAGTACTTC. Protein product: CACQREGYEQYF.

The chain uses TRBV10-3 and TRBJ2-1; 10 positions match TRBD1. CDR3 size: 15 residues. The germline V gene has CDR1 ENHRY and CDR2 SYGVKD. The V and J ends lost 6 bases and 2 bases, in that order; junction bases with no gene match: 4. CDR3 in amino acids: CAIREGTGAYNEQFF. The CDR3, as DNA: TGTGCCATCAGGGAAGGGACAGGGGCCTACAATGAGCAGTTCTTC.